Below are 5 T cell receptor beta chains sequenced from a single sample in a study of T cell responses to AZD1222 COVID-19 vaccine. TCRdb keeps only in-frame clones here, not all; method: immunoSEQ multiplex PCR. This sample has approximately 160,000 clones, with around 94% found just once. The input for sequencing was peripheral blood, taken 28 days after the second AZD1222 dose. The receptors were gathered from an adult who received the AZD1222 COVID-19 vaccine.

J is TRBJ1-1 and V is TRBV5-4, with 10 bases that match TRBD1. Trimming cost V 4 bases and J 4 bases; bases outside gene matches: 10. This CDR3 is 16 amino acids long. Germline CDR1 SGHNT, CDR2 YYREEE (reference sequence). CDR3 sequence (DNA): TGTGCCAGCAGCGTCCGGGACAGGGGACGGGGCACTGAAGCTTTCTTT. It codes for CASSVRDRGRGTEAFF.

The CDR3: CASRDRGNSGANVLTF. CDR3 DNA: TGTGCCAGCAGGGACAGGGGAAACTCTGGGGCCAACGTCCTGACTTTC. The chain employs TRBV7-9 and TRBJ2-6, with TRBD1 identical over 9 bases. Germline V lookup: CDR1 SEHNR, CDR2 FQNEAQ (reference sequence). Losses at the gene ends were 6 bases for V and 0 bases for J; bases not matched to a gene: 3. This CDR3 is built from 16 residues.

This clone has just one count. This chain uses TRBV11-3 with TRBJ1-1; 7 bases line up with TRBD1. In germline, CDR1 is SGHNT, CDR2 YENEEA. V lost 5 bases, J lost 1 base, and 4 bases stayed unmatched. The CDR3 totals 14 residues. CDR3 sequence reads: CASSLDRPNTEAFF. For the CDR3, the DNA is TGTGCCAGCAGCCTGGACAGGCCGAACACTGAAGCTTTCTTT.

The chain has TRBV14 and TRBJ2-2, with 15 bases aligning to TRBD2. This CDR3 spans 16 amino acids. CDR1 SGHDN and CDR2 FVKESK come from the germline V gene. With 8 bases clipped from V and 9 bases from J, the junction kept 10 bases outside the gene matches. CDR3: CASGPRTSGRGRELFF. CDR3 sequence (DNA): TGTGCCAGCGGCCCCCGGACTAGCGGGAGGGGTAGGGAGCTGTTTTTT.

The V call is TRBV29-1, the J call TRBJ1-3; 8 positions agree with TRBD1. The CDR3 consists of 13 residues. Germline-derived CDR1 and CDR2 are SQVTM and ANQGSEA. Trimming took 6 bases from V and 4 from J; bases not matched to a gene: 5. The CDR3 nucleotides read TGCAGCGTGGGCGACAGGGGCGGAAACACCATATATTTT. Amino acids: CSVGDRGGNTIYF.